This T cell receptor beta chain is drawn from a study of T cell responses to AZD1222 COVID-19 vaccine. The wider study: Recipients boosted at about 4 weeks or about 12 weeks are pooled. Whole-study results and caveats: Sampled repertoires all dated from after the peak T cell response. A reported finding is that nearly half of spike-specific TCRs target unmutated variant regions. Mostly white British, mostly female donors; authors suggested clonal diversity may be underestimated.

The length of the CDR3 is 14 residues. The V gene's germline CDR1 is GTSNPN and CDR2 SVGIG (reference sequence). Trimming took 0 bases from V and 1 from J, leaving 9 bases between them. Regarding this clone: Its antigen remains unidentified. Other DNA sequences in the same sample also yield this CDR3.

The assay was immunoSEQ multiplex PCR, and TCRdb's table has in-frame clones only and misses some. The table shows 130,000 to 150,000 clones, with approximately 92% occurring only once. The chain links TRBV30 to TRBJ1-1, with D maybe TRBD1 (5 bases). The TCR originated in an adult in good health. The specimen was peripheral blood, collected on day 0 of AZD1222 vaccination. The CDR3 region is CAWSVGQGNTEAFF. The CDR3 DNA reads TGTGCCTGGAGTGTAGGTCAGGGGAACACTGAAGCTTTCTTT.